The 4 T cell receptor beta chains reported below all come from one sample, sequenced in a study of immune reconstitution after stem cell transplant in scleroderma. TCRdb ran MiXCR on the RT-PCR reads and lists one entry per CDR3 protein. The profile covers 1,500 or so distinct CDR3 sequences, with roughly 14% appearing a single time and over 45% taken by the ten largest. Sample acquisition took place before or after autologous hematopoietic stem cell transplantation (not recorded which). Receptor source: a female donor with systemic sclerosis.

The genes are TRBV6-2 or TRBV6-3 and TRBJ2-7; 8 nucleotides line up with TRBD2. The CDR3 runs to 15 residues. V trimming: 0 bases; J trimming: 7 bases; junction bases outside the gene matches: 8. From germline, CDR1 is MNHEY and CDR2 SVGEGT. In DNA form, the CDR3 reads TGTGCCAGCAGTTACTCGGTTACTAGCGGACCTGAGCAGTACTTC. This encodes CASSYSVTSGPEQYF.

This clonotype was detected a few times. The V gene is TRBV7-2, the J gene TRBJ2-7; a possible D gene is TRBD1 (5 bases). The CDR3 loop spans 13 amino acids. V shed 1 base and J shed 4 bases, with 8 bases lying between them. The V gene's germline CDR1 is SGHTA and CDR2 FQGNSA. The CDR3 sequence: CASSLGTWYEQYF. The CDR3 nucleotides are TGTGCCAGCAGCTTAGGGACATGGTACGAGCAGTACTTC.

The rearrangement joins TRBV20-1 to TRBJ1-2, with a tentative D call TRBD1 (6 bases). V lost 5 bases and J lost 0, with 13 bases in between. This CDR3 contains 14 residues. Germline V lookup: CDR1 DFQATT, CDR2 SNEGSKA (reference sequence). This chain's CDR3 is CSASDRTSNYGYTF. CDR3 DNA sequence: TGCAGTGCTTCCGACAGGACTTCTAACTATGGCTACACCTTC.

In its sample, this clonotype is medium-sized (0.01 to 0.1%). V gene TRBV7-2 combines with J gene TRBJ2-1, with D possibly matching TRBD2 (5 bases). The CDR3 is 17 residues long. Deletions cut 4 bases from V and 0 bases from J, with 16 bases between. The germline V gene has CDR1 SGHTA and CDR2 FQGNSA. This CDR3 is CASSSKVDFSSYNEQFF. In DNA form, the CDR3 reads TGTGCCAGCAGCTCCAAGGTGGACTTTAGCTCCTACAATGAGCAGTTCTTC.